The present entry profiles one T cell receptor (beta chain) with its context. This clone was detected once. The antigen it binds to is not known. No per-base quality is available; no much larger clone lies one base away. The same CDR3 can be traced to other DNA sequences in this sample. Whole blood was collected in K2EDTA tubes by collaborating institutions according to the institutions' own protocols. For TCRbeta analysis, collaborators shipped samples as frozen whole blood, isolated PBMCs, or DNA extracted from either of those sample types. This record comes from a study of blood T cell repertoires in COVID-19 (dated by TCRdb to about 2020). Notes on the research overall: Samples covering the acute and convalescent phases of COVID-19 were provided by collaborators in the United States, Italy and Spain. The material from the prospective study consisted of cDNA or gDNA derived from T cells, B-cell-depleted T cells, or PBMCs. The dataset comprised deeply sampled blood TCRbeta repertoires from subjects exposed to, actively infected with, or recovered from COVID-19. The repertoires were made available in a free public database intended to serve as a resource for research on the immune response to SARS-CoV-2. The samples were drawn from the first 160 participants of the ongoing ImmuneRACE study and from 1,254 subjects provided by 6 global collaborators. Nearly every sample came with metadata listing a de-identified subject ID, COVID-19 status, age in years and sex. Where available, HLA class I and class II types were obtained from metadata supplied by the sample provider rather than from assay-based typing.

The germline V end is reduced by 2 bases and the J end by 2 bases; junction bases left unmatched: 5. The germline V gene (reference sequence) gives CDR1 as SEHNR and CDR2 as FQNEAQ. Including cysteine and phenylalanine, the CDR3 has 15 amino acids. The CDR3 DNA has 45 bases and is translated from base 1. TCRbeta CDR3 regions were amplified from genomic DNA using the immunoSEQ Assay, a bias-controlled multiplex PCR. Concerning the study's data processing: The number of nucleated cells in each sample was estimated by amplification of reference gene primers within the assay. To quantify the absolute abundance of each unique TCRbeta CDR3 rearrangement, sequence reads were collapsed and filtered. For each sample, productive Simpson clonality was calculated as the square root of Simpson's diversity index over productive rearrangements. In its TCRdb copy, this immuneACCESS table keeps in-frame sequences only and misses some clones. Where compared with another copy, unresolved V genes explain less than half of these, and the others have no known cause. The V and J calls and clone size come from that table; D and trimming were worked out from the DNA. The sample data list about 150,000 clones, and more than 65% of these were observed just once. Jointly, the top ten make up roughly 6.8% of the sample.

The investigation overall reported the following: The quantity of clinical and demographic metadata differed by source and by participant and was supplied without curation.

Sequences were obtained from peripheral blood. The source of this sequence is a woman aged 45-65 years in a cohort sampled during active or convalescent COVID-19. The chain couples TRBV7-9 to TRBJ1-2; 7 bases in the junction line up with TRBD1. The DNA sequence follows: TGTGCCAGCAGCTTATCCCAGACAGGGAACTATGGCTACACCTTC. This yields the protein CASSLSQTGNYGYTF.